This is a list of T cell receptor beta chains from one sample in a study of cytomegalovirus exposure and HLA in healthy donors. Profiling relied on immunoSEQ multiplex PCR, and the TCRdb table lists in-frame clones only, not all of them. This table has some 81,000 clones, 55% to 85% appearing once. The material sequenced was PBMCs. The receptors shown here come from a woman aged 40-49 years in good health and CMV-seropositive. The CDR3 runs from the conserved cysteine through the conserved F or W. Fields, in order: V gene, J gene, D gene, clone size, CDR3 protein, CDR3 DNA. The D gene is left open where the match is weak. Clone size is shown for a subset of rows, as once, few, many or a class of expanded clone.

TRBV4-2	TRBJ2-2	-	-	CASSPLISQGNTGELFF	TGTGCCAGCAGCCCACTGATTTCACAGGGGAACACCGGGGAGCTGTTTTTT
TRBV18	TRBJ2-5	-	-	CASSPPGSQTQYF	TGTGCCAGCTCACCACCCGGGAGTCAGACCCAGTACTTC
TRBV6-1	TRBJ1-4	-	-	CATSPGLPEKLFF	TGTGCCACATCTCCGGGACTACCAGAAAAACTGTTTTTT
TRBV7-2	TRBJ1-3	-	-	CASSLGATYIYF	TGTGCCAGCAGCTTAGGGGCGACATACATATATTTT
TRBV9	TRBJ2-6	-	-	CASSVQAPANVLTF	TGTGCCAGCAGCGTACAGGCCCCGGCCAACGTCCTGACTTTC
TRBV30	TRBJ2-5	-	-	CAWSVRRAETQYF	TGTGCCTGGAGTGTACGCAGGGCAGAGACCCAGTACTTC
TRBV10-1	TRBJ2-3	TRBD2	-	CASSEGVLASGGDTQYF	TGCGCCAGCAGTGAGGGAGTTCTGGCTAGCGGGGGGGATACGCAGTATTTT
TRBV6-6	TRBJ1-5	TRBD1	-	CASSEGQGARPQHF	TGTGCCAGCAGTGAGGGACAGGGGGCTAGGCCCCAGCATTTT
TRBV18	TRBJ1-1	TRBD1	-	CASSPRQGANTEAFF	TGTGCCAGCTCACCACGACAGGGGGCCAACACTGAAGCTTTCTTT
TRBV4-1	TRBJ2-7	TRBD1	-	CASSQDFSSGGYEQYF	TGCGCCAGCAGCCAAGATTTTTCGTCAGGGGGCTACGAGCAGTACTTC
TRBV20-1	TRBJ2-3	-	few	CSAETDTQYF	TGCAGTGCTGAGACAGATACGCAGTATTTT
TRBV10-2	TRBJ1-2	-	-	CASSGVNYGYTF	TGCGCCAGCAGCGGGGTTAACTATGGCTACACCTTC
TRBV5-1	TRBJ2-7	TRBD2	-	CASTDPSGSYEQYF	TGCGCCAGCACCGATCCTAGCGGGAGTTACGAGCAGTACTTC
TRBV30	TRBJ2-6	-	once	CAWGRGSNVLTF	TGTGCCTGGGGCAGGGGATCCAACGTCCTGACTTTC
TRBV9	TRBJ2-3	TRBD2	once	CASSVSGTSGVDTQYF	TGTGCCAGCAGCGTAAGTGGGACTAGCGGGGTAGATACGCAGTATTTT
TRBV4-2	TRBJ2-7	-	-	CASSQEEAANSYEQYF	TGTGCCAGCAGCCAAGAAGAGGCGGCAAACTCCTACGAGCAGTACTTC
TRBV5-1	TRBJ2-5	-	-	CASSLNSGGQETQYF	TGCGCCAGCAGCTTAAATAGCGGAGGGCAAGAGACCCAGTACTTC
TRBV6-5	TRBJ2-5	TRBD1	-	CASSSPGTGGRETQYF	TGTGCCAGCAGTTCTCCCGGGACAGGGGGGAGAGAGACCCAGTACTTC
TRBV7-2	TRBJ2-7	TRBD2	-	CASSLREAGGPGYEQYF	TGTGCCAGCAGCTTAAGGGAAGCGGGGGGCCCAGGGTACGAGCAGTACTTC
TRBV7-9	TRBJ1-3	-	-	CASSLPRFTTGNTIYF	TGTGCCAGCAGCTTACCCCGGTTTACTACTGGAAACACCATATATTTT
TRBV6-6	TRBJ2-3	TRBD2	-	CASRPSGASGTDTQYF	TGTGCCAGCAGACCCTCTGGGGCTAGCGGAACAGATACGCAGTATTTT
TRBV2	TRBJ2-5	TRBD2	-	CASRQTSGNLQETQYF	TGTGCCAGCAGGCAGACTAGCGGGAACCTCCAAGAGACCCAGTACTTC
TRBV19	TRBJ1-1	TRBD1	-	CASSPAQGAMYTEAFF	TGTGCCAGTAGTCCCGCCCAGGGGGCGATGTACACTGAAGCTTTCTTT
TRBV15	TRBJ2-5	-	-	CATSRGTVAVQETQYF	TGTGCCACCAGCAGAGGTACGGTAGCGGTCCAAGAGACCCAGTACTTC
TRBV4-2	TRBJ2-7	TRBD2	-	CASSPSVAGLSYEQYF	TGTGCCAGCAGCCCTTCCGTAGCGGGCCTCTCCTACGAGCAGTACTTC
TRBV5-1	TRBJ2-7	-	once	CASSPRQASYEQYF	TGCGCCAGCAGCCCGAGACAGGCCTCCTACGAGCAGTACTTC
TRBV5-5	TRBJ2-3	TRBD2	-	CASREGGFSTDTQYF	TGTGCCAGCAGGGAGGGAGGGTTTAGCACAGATACGCAGTATTTT
TRBV7-8	TRBJ2-2	-	-	CASSHRFGVTGELFF	TGTGCCAGCAGCCACCGTTTCGGGGTCACCGGGGAGCTGTTTTTT
TRBV5-1	TRBJ2-6	-	-	CASSLRAGANVLTF	TGCGCCAGCAGCTTACGGGCTGGGGCCAACGTCCTGACTTTC
TRBV28	TRBJ1-1	-	once	CASSSRPETDEAFF	TGTGCCAGCAGTTCCCGACCCGAGACAGATGAAGCTTTCTTT
TRBV29-1	TRBJ2-1	TRBD2	once	CSSSVLAEYNEQFF	TGCAGCTCTTCCGTTCTAGCGGAATACAATGAGCAGTTCTTC